Shown below are 22 T cell receptor beta chains from a single sample sequenced in a study of long-term antiretroviral therapy in people with HIV. Sequencing used immunoSEQ v3.0 at survey level. The protocol was immunoSEQ multiplex PCR, while the TCRdb copy is restricted to in-frame clones and leaves out a portion. The sample holds around 30,000 clones, roughly 96% seen once. The sequencing used unsorted PBMCs, collected 5.3 years after starting antiretroviral therapy. These receptors were collected from a man aged 25 to 45 with HIV.

V and J are TRBV6-1 and TRBJ1-3; no clear D. Trimming pared 3 bases from V and 0 bases from J, leaving 6 bases between. Germline assignment: CDR1 MNHNS and CDR2 SASEGT. The CDR3 is made up of 14 amino acids. The CDR3 loop is CASSDQLSGNTIYF. The CDR3, as DNA: TGTGCCAGCAGTGACCAGCTCTCTGGAAACACCATATATTTT.

This clone was seen a few times. The J gene is TRBJ2-2, the V gene TRBV7-3; D unclear. CDR1 and CDR2 (germline): SGHTA, FQGTGA. V lost 2 bases to trimming and J lost 6 bases, with 4 bases between them. The length of the CDR3 is 12 residues. In nucleotides, the CDR3 is TGTGCCAGCAGCTTATACCCCGGGGAGCTGTTTTTT. Translated, it gives CASSLYPGELFF.

This chain joins TRBV5-5 and TRBJ1-5, with D tentatively TRBD1 (6 bases). The CDR3 contains 16 residues. V was cut by 0 bases and J by 5 bases, with 15 bases left in between. Germline CDR1 is SGHKS and CDR2 is YYEKEE (reference sequence). CDR3 coding DNA: TGTGCCAGCAGCTTGGTGCCGATACAGGGCGATCAGCCCCAGCATTTT. Encoded protein: CASSLVPIQGDQPQHF.

The chain combines TRBV4-3 with TRBJ1-1, with no clear D. The CDR3 has 15 residues. The V gene lost 0 bases and the J gene lost 3 bases, with 11 bases spanning the gap. Germline CDR1 LGHNA, CDR2 YSLEER. CDR3 nucleotide sequence: TGCGCCAGCAGCCAAGATTATCAGACTCACACTGAAGCTTTCTTT. It encodes CASSQDYQTHTEAFF.

V gene TRBV7-2 combines with J gene TRBJ2-1; TRBD1 might be the D (5 bases). V lost 8 bases, J lost 5 bases, and 19 bases lay in between. Germline CDR1 reads SGHTA; CDR2 reads FQGNSA. This CDR3 region has 15 residues. The CDR3 loop reads CASLPSAGWDNEQFF. The CDR3, as DNA: TGTGCCAGCCTCCCTTCCGCAGGGTGGGACAATGAGCAGTTCTTC.

The rearrangement links TRBV7-2 to TRBJ2-5; D is perhaps TRBD1 or TRBD2 (6 bases each). The CDR3 is 14 amino acids. Germline-derived CDR1 and CDR2 are SGHTA and FQGNSA. The V end lost 3 bases, the J end lost 5 bases, and 13 bases lay between the germline ends. The CDR3 region has the DNA TGTGCCAGCAGCTTCCAGACTAGGGGGGAGACCCAGTACTTC. Translation: CASSFQTRGETQYF.

The CDR3 nucleotides are TGTGCCATCAGTGCCGGGCCAGACTACAATGAGCAGTTCTTC. Translation gives CAISAGPDYNEQFF. The rearrangement uses TRBV10-3 and TRBJ2-1, with no clear D. This CDR3 comprises 14 residues. Germline assignment: CDR1 ENHRY and CDR2 SYGVKD. The V end lost 4 bases, the J end lost 3 bases, and 10 bases lay between the germline ends.

J is TRBJ1-2 and V is TRBV5-1, with 9 bases that match TRBD1. CDR1 is SGHRS, CDR2 YFSETQ, per germline. This CDR3 has 16 residues. V trimming: 0 bases; J trimming: 7 bases; junction bases outside the gene matches: 10. Here the CDR3 reads CASSLAFTGTGFGYTF. CDR3 bases: TGCGCCAGCAGCTTGGCCTTTACCGGGACAGGGTTTGGCTACACCTTC.

J is TRBJ1-1 and V is TRBV6-5; no definite D call. CDR1 is MNHEY, CDR2 SVGAGI, per germline. Trimming left V 3 bases short and J 4 bases short, with 12 bases between. This CDR3 comprises 14 residues. This chain's CDR3 is CASSYYSRGTEAFF. The CDR3 region has the DNA TGTGCCAGCAGTTATTACAGTCGAGGCACTGAAGCTTTCTTT.

The chain uses TRBV19 and TRBJ2-3; possible D gene TRBD2, 6 bases. Germline V gives CDR1 LNHDA, CDR2 SQIVND (reference sequence). The CDR3 consists of 15 residues. V lost 3 bases, J lost 3 bases, and 13 bases lay in between. For the CDR3, the DNA is TGTGCCAGTAGTATGTTGCTAGCGACTACAGATACGCAGTATTTT. Translating it yields CASSMLLATTDTQYF.

The chain couples TRBV28 to TRBJ2-1; D is possibly TRBD2 (6 bases). Trimming took off 5 bases at V and 4 bases at J, with 18 bases between the two ends. The germline V gene encodes CDR1 MDHEN and CDR2 SYDVKM. This CDR3 is built from 16 residues. CDR3 loop: CASSRGGEVGYNEQFF. Written as DNA, the CDR3 is TGTGCCAGCAGTAGGGGCGGGGAGGTAGGATACAATGAGCAGTTCTTC.

The rearrangement joins TRBV2 to TRBJ2-2; D unclear. CDR1 is SNHLY and CDR2 is FYNNEI in the germline V gene. The CDR3 spans 17 residues. Trimming left V 2 bases short and J 0 bases short, with 13 bases between. In DNA form, the CDR3 reads TGTGCCAGCAGTGAAATGGGGTCCCAGCCGAACACCGGGGAGCTGTTTTTT. It yields the protein CASSEMGSQPNTGELFF. Filled out from reference TRBV2 and TRBJ2-2, the complete variable domain reads EPEVTQTPSHQVTQMGQEVILRCVPISNHLYFYWYRQILGQKVEFLVSFYNNEISEKSEIFDDQFSVERPDGSNFTLKIRSTKLEDSAMYFCASSEMGSQPNTGELFFGEGSRLTVL.

The rearrangement links TRBV2 to TRBJ1-2; no clear D. This CDR3 spans 14 amino acids. V dropped 4 bases and J dropped 0 bases, with 9 bases sitting between them. The germline gives CDR1 SNHLY, CDR2 FYNNEI. CDR3 loop: CASSAQEANYGYTF. The CDR3 DNA reads as TGTGCCAGCAGTGCGCAGGAAGCTAACTATGGCTACACCTTC.

J is TRBJ2-7 and V is TRBV2; 10 nucleotides match TRBD1. With V trimmed by 6 bases and J by 3 bases, 8 bases remained unmatched. Germline V gene sequence: CDR1 SNHLY, CDR2 FYNNEI. The CDR3 runs 15 residues. The CDR3 region is CASSQTDRGLYEQYF. In nucleotides, the CDR3 is TGTGCCAGCAGCCAAACCGACAGGGGGCTCTACGAGCAGTACTTC.

CDR3 loop: CASGTGHGYTF. The CDR3 DNA is TGTGCCAGCGGCACGGGCCATGGCTACACCTTC. The J gene is TRBJ1-2, the V gene TRBV28; D is unclear. This CDR3 has 11 residues. V lost 8 bases to trimming and J lost 6 bases, with 10 bases between them. The germline V gene has CDR1 MDHEN and CDR2 SYDVKM.

To note about this clone: A junction end diverges from the germline sequence, so it may reflect a read error. V is TRBV7-9 and J is TRBJ2-7, with D perhaps being TRBD1 or TRBD2 (6 bases each). The CDR3 runs 15 residues. Germline-derived CDR1 and CDR2 are SEHNR and FQNEAQ (reference sequence). CDR3 sequence: CASSLSRGDGYGQYF. The CDR3 nucleotides are TGTGCCAGCAGCCTATCTAGGGGGGACGGCTACGGGCAGTACTTC.

This sequence joins TRBV4-3 and TRBJ2-7; 10 nucleotides line up with TRBD2. The germline CDR1 and CDR2 sequences are LGHNA and YSLEER. V was pared by 0 bases and J by 3 bases, with 8 bases of the junction left unmatched. The CDR3 is made up of 17 amino acids. CDR3 sequence (DNA): TGCGCCAGCAGCCAAGACACCATAGCGGGAGGTGGCTACGAGCAGTACTTC. Its translation: CASSQDTIAGGGYEQYF.

V usage is TRBV11-2 and J usage is TRBJ1-3; D remains unclear. Germline lookup yields CDR1 SGHAT and CDR2 FQNNGV. Trimming cost V 5 bases and J 0 bases, with 14 bases left between them. The CDR3 loop spans 16 amino acids. DNA for the CDR3: TGTGCCAGCAGCCTCGGCCCCCCAATCTCTGGAAACACCATATATTTT. Translated, it gives CASSLGPPISGNTIYF.

The rearrangement links TRBV5-6 to TRBJ1-2; 7 bases line up with TRBD1. The CDR3 sequence is 16 residues long. Germline V lookup: CDR1 SGHDT, CDR2 YYEEEE. With V trimmed by 1 base and J by 5 bases, 11 bases remained unmatched. The CDR3 DNA sequence: TGTGCCAGCAGCTTGTTTGGGCAGGGGGGACCATATGGCTACACCTTC. Translating gives CASSLFGQGGPYGYTF. The whole variable domain, filled in from reference TRBV5-6 and TRBJ1-2, reads DAGVTQSPTHLIKTRGQQVTLRCSPKSGHDTVSWYQQALGQGPQFIFQYYEEEERQRGNFPDRFSGHQFPNYSSELNVNALLLGDSALYLCASSLFGQGGPYGYTFGSGTRLTVV.

This chain connects TRBV5-1 to TRBJ2-3; no firm D call. Per germline, CDR1 SGHRS and CDR2 YFSETQ. The CDR3 covers 14 residues. V was shortened by 0 bases and J by 5 bases, with 10 bases between the two germline ends. The CDR3 sequence is CASSLEGKGDTQYF. The DNA for the CDR3 is TGCGCCAGCAGCTTGGAGGGCAAAGGAGATACGCAGTATTTT.

The rearrangement links TRBV6-1 to TRBJ1-2; weak D call: TRBD1 (5 bases). The CDR3 has 15 residues. Germline lookup yields CDR1 MNHNS and CDR2 SASEGT. V lost 6 bases and J lost 5, with 19 bases in between. CDR3 DNA sequence: TGTGCCAGCAGCCACGGGACCGCGAGGGAGTATGGCTACACCTTC. This codes for CASSHGTAREYGYTF.

The chain is built from TRBV19 and TRBJ1-5; possibly TRBD1 for D (5 bases). The CDR3 length is 15 residues. The V gene lost 5 bases and the J gene lost 0 bases, with 11 bases spanning the gap. CDR1 LNHDA and CDR2 SQIVND come from the germline V gene (reference sequence). The DNA of the CDR3 is TGTGCCAGTAGTGTGGGACTTTATAGCAATCAGCCCCAGCATTTT. It translates to CASSVGLYSNQPQHF.